This T cell receptor (beta chain) came from a study of cytomegalovirus exposure and HLA in healthy donors. Study-level results: The classifier, whose performance was assessed in both the original and validation cohorts, reportedly diagnosed cytomegalovirus status with high specificity and sensitivity. DRB1 had the most TCR associations and HLA-C the fewest, a later analysis found, with rates varying by HLA locus. Earlier analysis found most TCR beta V segments productive about 90% or about 30% of the time.

Vbeta (60) and Jbeta (13) primers were used in the PCR. The repertoire was sequenced with immunoSEQ multiplex PCR; TCRdb's copy has only in-frame clones and lacks some. This sample's table reports about 58,000 clones. Worth noting for this clone: The antigen remains undetermined.

The CDR3 extends over 16 amino acids. Germline CDR1 reads SGHRS; CDR2 reads YFSETQ. V lost 1 base to trimming and J lost 0 bases, with 11 bases between them. This rearrangement joins TRBV5-1 to TRBJ1-3; D possibly corresponds to TRBD1 (5 bases). Input material: PBMCs. This receptor was taken from a young woman in good health and CMV-seronegative. This CDR3 is CASSLYWGLSGNTIYF. The CDR3 DNA reads as TGCGCCAGCAGCTTGTATTGGGGCCTCTCTGGAAACACCATATATTTT. The whole variable domain, filled in from reference TRBV5-1 and TRBJ1-3, reads KAGVTQTPRYLIKTRGQQVTLSCSPISGHRSVSWYQQTPGQGLQFLFEYFSETQRNKGNFPGRFSGRQFSNSRSEMNVSTLELGDSALYLCASSLYWGLSGNTIYFGEGSWLTVV.